The clone carrying this T cell receptor beta chain was picked up one time. Its antigen is undetermined. The sample belongs to a study of OX40 agonist ivuxolimab in advanced cancers. Looking at the study overall: There were three patients with partial responses, one having hepatocellular carcinoma and two cutaneous melanoma. Broader study findings: Expanded clones belonging to CD8+ T cells outnumbered, on average, those of CD4+.

The CDR3 totals 16 residues. With 1 base removed from V and 1 base from J, the gap between germline ends came to 10 bases. The germline V gene encodes CDR1 SGHNT and CDR2 YENEEA. Sequencing was performed with immunoSEQ multiplex PCR; in TCRdb, only in-frame clones are kept and a portion is missing. The sample comprises about 50,000 clones, 70% to 80% of which are singletons, and roughly 1.2% rests with the top ten. Autoimmune disease history or systemic immunosuppression meant exclusion. The sample here was CD4+ or CD8+ T cells sorted from blood, taken in a trial of the OX40 agonist ivuxolimab. This chain connects TRBV11-3 to TRBJ2-2; the D is unclear. The sequence derives from an adult with an advanced solid tumor such as melanoma, head and neck, liver or kidney cancer. Here the CDR3 reads CASSLVRWENTGELFF. The CDR3 DNA reads TGTGCCAGCAGCTTAGTGAGATGGGAGAACACCGGGGAGCTGTTTTTT.